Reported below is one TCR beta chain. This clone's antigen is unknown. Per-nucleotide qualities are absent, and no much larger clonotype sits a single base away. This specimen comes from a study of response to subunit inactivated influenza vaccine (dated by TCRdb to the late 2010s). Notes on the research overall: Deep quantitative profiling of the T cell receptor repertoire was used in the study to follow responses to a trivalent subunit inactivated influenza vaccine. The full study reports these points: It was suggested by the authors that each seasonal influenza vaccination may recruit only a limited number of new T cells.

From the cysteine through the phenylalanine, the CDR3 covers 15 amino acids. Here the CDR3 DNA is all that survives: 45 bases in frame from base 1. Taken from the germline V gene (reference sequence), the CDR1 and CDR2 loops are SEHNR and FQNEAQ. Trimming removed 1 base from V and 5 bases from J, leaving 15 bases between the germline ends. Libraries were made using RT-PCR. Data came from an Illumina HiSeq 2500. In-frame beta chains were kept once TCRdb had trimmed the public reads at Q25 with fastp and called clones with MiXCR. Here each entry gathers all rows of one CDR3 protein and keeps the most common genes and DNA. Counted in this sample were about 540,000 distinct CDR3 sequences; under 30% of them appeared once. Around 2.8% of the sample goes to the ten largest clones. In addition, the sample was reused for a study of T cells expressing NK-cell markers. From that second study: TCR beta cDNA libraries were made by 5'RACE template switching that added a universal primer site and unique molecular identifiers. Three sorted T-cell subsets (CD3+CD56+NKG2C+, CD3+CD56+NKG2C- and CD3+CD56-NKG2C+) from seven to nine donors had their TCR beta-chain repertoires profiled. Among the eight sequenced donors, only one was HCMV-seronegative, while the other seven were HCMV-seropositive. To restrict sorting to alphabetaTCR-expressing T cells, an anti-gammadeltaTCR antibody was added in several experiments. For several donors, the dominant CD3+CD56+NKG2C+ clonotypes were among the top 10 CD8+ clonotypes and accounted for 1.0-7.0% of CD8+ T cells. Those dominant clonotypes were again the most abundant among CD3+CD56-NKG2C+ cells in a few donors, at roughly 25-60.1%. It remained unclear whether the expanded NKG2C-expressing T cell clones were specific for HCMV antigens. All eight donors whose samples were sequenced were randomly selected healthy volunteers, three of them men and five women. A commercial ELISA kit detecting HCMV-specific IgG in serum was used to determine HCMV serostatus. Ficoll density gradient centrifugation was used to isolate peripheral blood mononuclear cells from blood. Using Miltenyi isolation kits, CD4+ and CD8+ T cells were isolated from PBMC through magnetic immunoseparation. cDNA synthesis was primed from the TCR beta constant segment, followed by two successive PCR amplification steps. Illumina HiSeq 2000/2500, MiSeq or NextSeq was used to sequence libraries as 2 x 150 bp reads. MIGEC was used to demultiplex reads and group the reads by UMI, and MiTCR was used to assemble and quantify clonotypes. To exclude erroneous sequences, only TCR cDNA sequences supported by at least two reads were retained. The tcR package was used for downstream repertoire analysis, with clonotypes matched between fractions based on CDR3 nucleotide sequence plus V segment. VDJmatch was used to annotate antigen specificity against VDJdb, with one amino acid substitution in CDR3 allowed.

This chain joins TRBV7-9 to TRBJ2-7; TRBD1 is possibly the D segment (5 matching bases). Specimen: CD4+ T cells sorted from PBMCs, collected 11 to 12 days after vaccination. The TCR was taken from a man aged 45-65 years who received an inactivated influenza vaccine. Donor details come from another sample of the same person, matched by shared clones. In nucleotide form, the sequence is TGTGCCAGCAGCTTAGTCGGTTCAGGGTACAACGAGCAGTACTTC. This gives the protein CASSLVGSGYNEQYF.